Below are 7 T cell receptor beta chains sequenced from a single sample in a study of blood T cell repertoires in COVID-19. The repertoire was sequenced with immunoSEQ multiplex PCR; TCRdb's copy has only in-frame clones and lacks some. The table shows 100,000 or so clones, with around 81% occurring only once. Specimen: peripheral blood. Receptors were obtained from a man aged 55 to 69 with acute or convalescent COVID-19.

V and J are TRBV5-1 and TRBJ2-2, with no clear D. The V gene lost 0 bases and the J gene lost 6 bases, with 9 bases spanning the gap. This CDR3 region has 14 residues. Looked up from germline, CDR1 is SGHRS and CDR2 is YFSETQ. The CDR3 protein is CASSLANTAGELFF. The DNA for the CDR3 is TGCGCCAGCAGCTTGGCCAACACAGCCGGGGAGCTGTTTTTT.

The chain joins TRBV5-5 to TRBJ2-7, with a weak D call TRBD1 (6 bases). CDR3 size: 14 residues. Germline V gene data show CDR1 as SGHKS and CDR2 as YYEKEE (reference sequence). V lost 6 bases and J lost 0, with 13 bases in between. The CDR3 DNA follows: TGTGCCAGCAAACCGACAGGTCTCTCCTACGAGCAGTACTTC. This translates into CASKPTGLSYEQYF.

This chain joins TRBV5-1 and TRBJ2-1; 10 bases map to TRBD2. The CDR3 sequence is 14 residues long. V trimming: 4 bases; J trimming: 4 bases; junction bases outside the gene matches: 2. In germline, CDR1 is SGHRS, CDR2 YFSETQ. The CDR3 nucleotides read TGCGCCAGCAGCGGAGCGGGAGGGTACAATGAGCAGTTCTTC. This gives the protein CASSGAGGYNEQFF.

The chain joins TRBV5-1 to TRBJ2-1, with a possible D match to TRBD2 (5 bases). From germline, CDR1 is SGHRS and CDR2 YFSETQ. The length of the CDR3 is 14 residues. The V and J ends lost 0 bases and 2 bases respectively, with 6 bases between them. The CDR3 nucleotides are TGCGCCAGCAGCTTGGCCGGGGCCTACAATGAGCAGTTCTTC. Protein product: CASSLAGAYNEQFF.

The rearrangement joins TRBV19 to TRBJ1-4; D remains unclear. The V end was cut by 7 bases, the J end by 7 bases, with 19 bases between. The CDR3 runs 15 residues. Germline loops: CDR1 LNHDA, CDR2 SQIVND (reference sequence). The CDR3 loop is CASTPGGTSGEKLFF. The CDR3 region has the DNA TGTGCCAGTACCCCGGGAGGCACCTCGGGTGAAAAACTGTTTTTT.

V is TRBV2 and J is TRBJ2-5; TRBD2 matches 8 bases. Germline CDR1 and CDR2: SNHLY and FYNNEI. V dropped 3 bases and J dropped 7; count of bases not matched to a gene: 7. This CDR3 region has 14 residues. The CDR3 is CASSDTSGYGTQYF. The CDR3 nucleotides are TGTGCCAGCAGTGACACTAGCGGTTATGGGACCCAGTACTTC.

The chain links TRBV30 to TRBJ2-1; possible D gene TRBD2, 7 bases. The CDR3 has 14 amino acids. V was trimmed by 0 bases and J by 6 bases, leaving 12 bases between them. Germline loops: CDR1 GTSNPN, CDR2 SVGIG (reference sequence). The CDR3, as DNA: TGTGCCTGGAGTGTAACCGGGGGGCGCAATGAGCAGTTCTTC. Amino acids: CAWSVTGGRNEQFF.